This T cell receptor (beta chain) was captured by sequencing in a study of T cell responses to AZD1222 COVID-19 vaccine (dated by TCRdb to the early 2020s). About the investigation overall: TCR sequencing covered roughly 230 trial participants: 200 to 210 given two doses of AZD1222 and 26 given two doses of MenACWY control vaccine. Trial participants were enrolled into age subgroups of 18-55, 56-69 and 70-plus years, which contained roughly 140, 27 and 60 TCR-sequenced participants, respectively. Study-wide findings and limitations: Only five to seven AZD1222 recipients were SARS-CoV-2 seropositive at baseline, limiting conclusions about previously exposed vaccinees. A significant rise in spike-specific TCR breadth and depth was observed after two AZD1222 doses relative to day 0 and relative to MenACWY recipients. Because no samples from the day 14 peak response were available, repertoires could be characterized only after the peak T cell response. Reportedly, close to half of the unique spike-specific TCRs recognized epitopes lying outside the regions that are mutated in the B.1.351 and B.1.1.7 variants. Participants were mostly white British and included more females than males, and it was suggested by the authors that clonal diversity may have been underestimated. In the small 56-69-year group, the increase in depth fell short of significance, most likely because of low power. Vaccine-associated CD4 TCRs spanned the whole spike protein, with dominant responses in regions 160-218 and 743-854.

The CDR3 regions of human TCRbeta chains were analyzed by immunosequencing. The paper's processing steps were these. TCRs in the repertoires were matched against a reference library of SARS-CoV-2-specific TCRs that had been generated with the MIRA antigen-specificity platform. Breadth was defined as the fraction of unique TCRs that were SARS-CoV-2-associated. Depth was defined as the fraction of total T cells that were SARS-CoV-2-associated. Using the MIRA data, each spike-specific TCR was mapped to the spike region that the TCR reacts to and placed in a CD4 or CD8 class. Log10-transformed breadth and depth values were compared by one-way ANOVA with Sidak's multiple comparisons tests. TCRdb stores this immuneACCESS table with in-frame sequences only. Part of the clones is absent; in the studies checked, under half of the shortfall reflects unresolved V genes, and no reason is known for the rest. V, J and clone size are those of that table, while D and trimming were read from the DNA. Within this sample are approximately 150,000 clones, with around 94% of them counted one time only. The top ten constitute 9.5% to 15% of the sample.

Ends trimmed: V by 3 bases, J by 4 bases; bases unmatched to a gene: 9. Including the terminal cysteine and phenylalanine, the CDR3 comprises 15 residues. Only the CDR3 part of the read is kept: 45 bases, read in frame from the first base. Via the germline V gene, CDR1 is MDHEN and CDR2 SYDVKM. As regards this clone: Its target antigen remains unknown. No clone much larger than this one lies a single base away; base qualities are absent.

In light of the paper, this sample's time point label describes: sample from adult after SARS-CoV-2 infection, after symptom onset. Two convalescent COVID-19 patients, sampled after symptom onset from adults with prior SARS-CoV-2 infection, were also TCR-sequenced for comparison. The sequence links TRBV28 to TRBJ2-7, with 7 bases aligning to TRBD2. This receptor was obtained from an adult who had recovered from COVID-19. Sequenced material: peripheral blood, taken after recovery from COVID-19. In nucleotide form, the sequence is TGTGCCAGCAGTTTCGGGAAAGCGGGACCATACGAGCAGTACTTC. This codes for CASSFGKAGPYEQYF.